This TCR beta chain was profiled in a study of T cell repertoires in cytomegalovirus infection (dated by TCRdb to the late 2010s). In terms of the full investigation: Recently identified HLA-C-restricted CMV epitopes, whose presentation resists viral immunomodulation, were targeted by peptide stimulations together with well-studied HLA-B-restricted epitopes. Donor HLA type was relevant to the analysis, because carriage of CMV infection together with the matching HLA type was indicated by public TCR beta signatures. Overall results and qualifications from the work: Carriers of CMV infection plus the relevant HLA type were discriminated by the cumulative frequency of public TCR beta family members in the study cohort and in an independent roughly 350-donor cohort. The ex vivo response was dominated by HLA-C-restricted CMV-specific TCR beta clonotypes, which also provided the single most frequent clonotype in two of eight donors.

The treatment or condition label here, explained by the study, means: in vitro stimulation with specific CMV peptide epitopes to enrich CMV-specific T cells. The CDR3 runs 17 amino acids, cysteine and phenylalanine included. The retained sequence is limited to the CDR3, 51 bases, with the frame set at the first base. According to the germline V gene, CDR1 reads SGHAT and CDR2 reads FQNNGV. At the junction V is shortened by 2 bases and J by 2 bases, with 15 bases in between. The table lists this clonotype with a few counts. This clone's antigen is unknown. There are no base qualities to consult, and no much larger clone falls within one base. Data came from an Illumina HiSeq 1500. TCRdb itself trimmed the public reads at Q25 with fastp, ran MiXCR and retained productive beta chains. Every CDR3 protein is listed once, alongside the most common genes and DNA of its rows. The sample data list 250,000 to 300,000 distinct CDR3 sequences, and around 20% of these were observed just once. The top ten clones comprise roughly 19% of the sample.

The chain employs TRBV11-2 and TRBJ1-4, and possibly TRBD1, on 5 matching bases. The receptor was isolated from a human donor in good health (CMV status not recorded). Some clones in this sample may be carry-over from other donors' samples. The material was cultured PBMCs, obtained from culture after CMV antigen stimulation. The CDR3 region has the sequence CASSLPSGGGTNEKLFF. The nucleotide sequence is given as TGTGCCAGCAGCTTACCCTCCGGCGGGGGGACTAATGAAAAACTGTTTTTT. The reference TRBV11-2 and TRBJ1-4 proteins fill in what lies around the CDR3, so the full variable domain reads EAGVAQSPRYKIIEKRQSVAFWCNPISGHATLYWYQQILGQGPKLLIQFQNNGVVDDSQLPKDRFSAERLKGVDSTLKIQPAKLEDSAVYLCASSLPSGGGTNEKLFFGSGTQLSVL.